These T cell receptor beta chains were read from a single sample in a study of blood T cell repertoires in COVID-19. TCRdb keeps only in-frame clones here, not all; method: immunoSEQ multiplex PCR. The table records some 150,000 clones, around 83% of them present only once. Material: peripheral blood. The receptor set was obtained from a woman between 55 and 75 years old with COVID-19, enrolled during active disease. CDR3s include the opening cysteine and the closing phenylalanine or tryptophan. Each record gives: J gene, V gene, clone size, D gene, CDR3 DNA, CDR3 protein. D genes are given only for firm matches. Where a row states a size, it is once, few, many or the class of an expanded clone; other rows omit it.

TRBJ2-2	TRBV5-4	-	TRBD2	TGTGCCAGCAGCCCTGGGGGTAGCGGGAGGGCCGGCGGGGAGCTGTTTTTT	CASSPGGSGRAGGELFF
TRBJ2-5	TRBV2	few	TRBD1	TGTGCCAGCAGTCTCAGGGGGCAAGAGACCCAGTACTTC	CASSLRGQETQYF
TRBJ1-1	TRBV7-3	-	-	TGTGCCAGCAGCTTAGAACTCCGAACTGAAGCTTTCTTT	CASSLELRTEAFF
TRBJ2-5	TRBV24-1	-	-	TGTGCCACCAGTGACCCCTCCCCGGGTCAAGAGACCCAGTACTTC	CATSDPSPGQETQYF
TRBJ2-1	TRBV19	-	TRBD1	TGTGCCAGTAGTGTCAGACAGGGACACTACAATGAGCAGTTCTTC	CASSVRQGHYNEQFF
TRBJ1-2	TRBV5-8	-	-	TGTGCCAGCAGCCTGCGGGTAGGGGGCTACACCTTC	CASSLRVGGYTF
TRBJ2-3	TRBV9	-	-	TGTGCCAGCAGCGTAACACAGGATGGAGATACGCAGTATTTT	CASSVTQDGDTQYF
TRBJ2-6	TRBV6-5	-	-	TGTGCCAGCAAACGGGGGAATGGGGCCAACGTCCTGACTTTC	CASKRGNGANVLTF
TRBJ1-1	TRBV7-9	-	-	TGTGCCAGCAGCTCGGGGTCTGAAGCTTTCTTT	CASSSGSEAFF
TRBJ1-6	TRBV2	-	-	TGTGCCAGCAGCGCTAATGGGCCGACTTCACCCCTCCACTTT	CASSANGPTSPLHF
TRBJ1-3	TRBV29-1	once	-	TGCAGCGTTGATCGCAGGGAAGCTGGAAACACCATATATTTT	CSVDRREAGNTIYF
TRBJ2-7	TRBV5-1	-	-	TGCGCCAGCAGCTCGGTGACAGCCTCCTACGAGCAGTACTTC	CASSSVTASYEQYF
TRBJ1-2	TRBV5-1	-	-	TGCGCCAGCAGCTTGGGTGGGAGTCGGGATGGCTACACCTTC	CASSLGGSRDGYTF
TRBJ2-7	TRBV19	-	TRBD1	TGTGCCAGTAGTATAGGACAGGGGGGCTACGAGCAGTACTTC	CASSIGQGGYEQYF
TRBJ1-6	TRBV6-1	-	-	TGTGCCAGCAGTGAATCAGGGGCCGGGGTTTCACCCCTCCACTTT	CASSESGAGVSPLHF
TRBJ2-1	TRBV5-6	few	TRBD1	TGTGCCAGCAGCAGCCACAGGACAGGGAGTGATGAGCAGTTCTTC	CASSSHRTGSDEQFF
TRBJ2-5	TRBV5-1	-	TRBD2	TGCGCCAGCAGATACGGACTAGCGGGGATTATAGAGACCCAGTACTTC	CASRYGLAGIIETQYF
TRBJ2-5	TRBV7-6	few	-	TGTGCCAGCAGCTTAGTTGCAGGGCGAGAGACCCAGTACTTC	CASSLVAGRETQYF
TRBJ2-4	TRBV19	-	-	TGTGCCAGTAGTATAGGCCTAGCCCAAAACATTCAGTACTTC	CASSIGLAQNIQYF
TRBJ1-3	TRBV9	-	-	TGTGCCAGCAGCCCAACAGGGCAGAGAAACACCATATATTTT	CASSPTGQRNTIYF
TRBJ2-1	TRBV5-5	-	TRBD1	TGTGCCAGCAGCGCCAGGGGGTCCAGGCTTGAGCAGTTCTTC	CASSARGSRLEQFF
TRBJ1-1	TRBV5-1	-	TRBD1	TGCGCCAGCAACGCACAGGGGGGGTGGACTGAAGCTTTCTTT	CASNAQGGWTEAFF